This T cell receptor (beta chain) was documented in a study of OX40 agonist ivuxolimab in advanced cancers. Overall study context: Prior therapy, whether anti-PD-1, anti-PD-L1 or anti-CTLA-4, was allowed, and roughly 41% had some.

This clone turned up a few times. Antigen unknown. Study-wide results and limits: The expanded peripheral T cells' antigen specificity was not determined.

Germline loops: CDR1 MGHRA, CDR2 YSYEKL. The V gene lost 3 bases and the J gene lost 5 bases, with 13 bases spanning the gap. This CDR3 is 14 amino acids long. Repertoires were generated with immunoSEQ multiplex PCR, while TCRdb's copy carries only in-frame clones and drops some. The sample lists tens of thousands of clones, around 80% occurring once. Systemic immunosuppression or autoimmune disease history was grounds to exclude patients. Specimen: CD4+ or CD8+ T cells sorted from blood, collected in a trial of the OX40 agonist ivuxolimab. The chain employs TRBV4-1 and TRBJ2-5; D gene unclear. The origin of this receptor is an adult with an advanced solid tumor such as melanoma, head and neck, liver or kidney cancer. CDR3 sequence (DNA): TGCGCCAGCAGCCAGGGTCCGAACGTGGAGACCCAGTACTTC. Translation: CASSQGPNVETQYF.